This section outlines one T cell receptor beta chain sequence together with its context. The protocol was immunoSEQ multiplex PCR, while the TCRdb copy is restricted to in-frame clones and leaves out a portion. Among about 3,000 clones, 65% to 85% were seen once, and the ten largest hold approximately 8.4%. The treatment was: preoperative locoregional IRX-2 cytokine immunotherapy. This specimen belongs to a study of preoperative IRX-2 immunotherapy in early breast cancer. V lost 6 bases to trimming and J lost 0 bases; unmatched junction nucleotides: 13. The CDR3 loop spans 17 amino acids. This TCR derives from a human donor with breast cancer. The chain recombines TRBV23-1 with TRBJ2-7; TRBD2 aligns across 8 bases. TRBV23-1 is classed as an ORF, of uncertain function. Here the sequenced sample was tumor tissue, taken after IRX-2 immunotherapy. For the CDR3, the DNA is TGCGCCAGCAGCCAACCTGATAGCGGGATTAGCTCCTACGAGCAGTACTTC. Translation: CASSQPDSGISSYEQYF.